The 7 T cell receptor beta chains below were found in one sample sequenced in a study of spatial heterogeneity in lung cancer. TCRdb reprocessed the 5' RACE reads via MiXCR and lists one record per CDR3 protein. The sample lists about 120,000 distinct CDR3 sequences; less than 15% were seen once. Time point: blood at routine non-recurrence follow-up after resection. The study sequenced unsorted whole RNA from tumor, nontumor lung or frozen PBMC. The starting material was PBMCs, obtained at follow-up. These receptors all stem from a male donor with early-stage non-small cell lung cancer.

Many counts were recorded for this clonotype. This rearrangement joins TRBV29-1 to TRBJ2-7, with a possible D match to TRBD1 (5 bases). The CDR3 consists of 14 residues. The V gene lost 6 bases and the J gene lost 0 bases, with 15 bases spanning the gap. CDR1 is SQVTM and CDR2 is ANQGSEA in the germline V gene. CDR3 residues: CSVDKDSNSYEQYF. The CDR3 bases are TGCAGCGTAGATAAAGACAGTAACTCCTACGAGCAGTACTTC.

This clonotype was seen many times. The chain employs TRBV20-1 and TRBJ2-1; weak D call: TRBD2 (6 bases). The germline CDR1 and CDR2 sequences are DFQATT and SNEGSKA (reference sequence). The CDR3 runs 14 residues. For the CDR3, the DNA is TGCAGGGTTCGAGGGATAGCGGCACACAATGAGCAGTTCTTC. This codes for CRVRGIAAHNEQFF.

The chain links TRBV28 to TRBJ1-5, with D possibly matching TRBD1 (5 bases). The germline CDR1 and CDR2 sequences are MDHEN and SYDVKM. V was clipped by 8 bases and J by 1 base, with 9 bases between them. CDR3 length: 13 amino acids. The CDR3 loop is CASFQGSNQPQHF. CDR3 in DNA: TGTGCCAGCTTCCAGGGCAGCAATCAGCCCCAGCATTTT.

This clonotype was recorded many times. V and J are TRBV19 and TRBJ1-5; 9 bases are shared with TRBD1. Germline CDR1 and CDR2: LNHDA and SQIVND (reference sequence). The CDR3 has 16 residues. J lost 3 bases, V lost 5 bases, and 8 bases had no gene match. The DNA of the CDR3 is TGTGCCAGTAGTCCCCCGGACAGGGGTAACAATCAGCCCCAGCATTTT. As protein: CASSPPDRGNNQPQHF.

J is TRBJ2-7 and V is TRBV25-1; D remains ambiguous. This CDR3 comprises 13 residues. With 4 bases removed from V and 0 bases from J, the gap between germline ends came to 7 bases. The germline V gene encodes CDR1 MGHDK and CDR2 SYGVNS. The CDR3 is CASSASGSYEQYF. CDR3 in DNA: TGTGCCAGCAGTGCGAGTGGCTCCTACGAGCAGTACTTC.

This clonotype occurred many times. This chain connects TRBV20-1 to TRBJ2-3; possibly TRBD1 or TRBD2 for D (5 bases each). Between the trimmed V and J ends, which lost 5 bases and 11 bases, there was a span of 14 bases. Germline V gene lookup returns CDR1 DFQATT and CDR2 SNEGSKA (reference sequence). This CDR3 comprises 11 residues. Written as DNA, the CDR3 is TGCAGTGCTTGGGACGTTCCTTTGCAGTATTTT. Its translation is CSAWDVPLQYF.

The rearrangement uses TRBV5-5 and TRBJ2-7; D not resolved. CDR1 SGHKS and CDR2 YYEKEE come from the germline V gene (reference sequence). The CDR3 contains 13 residues. Deletions cut 5 bases from V and 0 bases from J, with 9 bases between. CDR3 loop: CASRRSLSYEQYF. The CDR3 nucleotides read TGTGCCAGCAGGCGGTCACTCTCCTACGAGCAGTACTTC. Variable domain in full (rest from reference TRBV5-5 and TRBJ2-7): DAGVTQSPTHLIKTRGQQVTLRCSPISGHKSVSWYQQVLGQGPQFIFQYYEKEERGRGNFPDRFSARQFPNYSSELNVNALLLGDSALYLCASRRSLSYEQYFGPGTRLTVT.